A single sample is the source of the 7 T cell receptor beta chains below, sequenced in a study of blood T cell repertoires in COVID-19. Repertoires were generated with immunoSEQ multiplex PCR, while TCRdb's copy carries only in-frame clones and drops some. The profile shows about 310,000 clones, 75% to 90% of them singletons. Input material: PBMCs or T cells enriched from blood (not recorded which). The receptors derive from a woman in her twenties or thirties who had been exposed to COVID-19.

Only a few counts were recorded for this clone. The rearrangement links TRBV30 to TRBJ1-3; maybe TRBD1 (5 bases). The V and J ends lost 7 bases and 2 bases respectively, with 12 bases between them. Germline CDR1 and CDR2: GTSNPN and SVGIG (reference sequence). CDR3 length: 13 amino acids. In DNA form, the CDR3 reads TGTGCCTTCAATCAGGGCCCTGGAAACACCATATATTTT. This translates into CAFNQGPGNTIYF.

The V call is TRBV19, the J call TRBJ2-7, with 9 bases identical to TRBD1. The junction had 11 bases not matched to a gene; V was cut back by 5 bases and J by 6 bases. Looked up from germline, CDR1 is LNHDA and CDR2 is SQIVND (reference sequence). The CDR3 loop spans 15 amino acids. This CDR3 is CASSSPDRGVGEQYF. The CDR3 DNA is TGTGCCAGTAGTTCGCCAGACAGGGGGGTAGGCGAGCAGTACTTC.

This clone has only one observation. This rearrangement joins TRBV20-1 to TRBJ2-5, with 11 positions matching TRBD1. The ends lost 3 bases at V and 6 bases at J; junction bases unmatched: 12. This CDR3 is 16 amino acids long. Germline values: CDR1 DFQATT, CDR2 SNEGSKA (reference sequence). The CDR3 reads CSASSWGTGGTKTQYF. In DNA form, the CDR3 reads TGCAGTGCTAGTAGTTGGGGGACAGGGGGTACGAAGACCCAGTACTTC.

The rearrangement links TRBV19 to TRBJ1-2, with 7 bases aligning to TRBD1. The V segment lost 1 base and the J segment 4 bases; nucleotides outside the gene matches: 6. This CDR3 region has 15 residues. Germline-derived CDR1 and CDR2 are LNHDA and SQIVND (reference sequence). Here the CDR3 DNA reads TGTGCCAGTAGTATAGCAGGGGGTCACCCCTATGGCTACACCTTC. It codes for CASSIAGGHPYGYTF. Full variable domain (missing parts from reference TRBV19 and TRBJ1-2): DGGITQSPKYLFRKEGQNVTLSCEQNLNHDAMYWYRQDPGQGLRLIYYSQIVNDFQKGDIAEGYSVSREKKESFPLTVTSAQKNPTAFYLCASSIAGGHPYGYTFGSGTRLTVV.

In its sample, this clone was seen a few times. This chain connects TRBV18 to TRBJ2-5, with 9 bases aligning to TRBD1. With 4 bases clipped from V and 5 bases from J, the junction kept 5 bases outside the gene matches. Germline V CDR1 and CDR2: KGHSH, LQKENI. The CDR3 loop spans 14 amino acids. CDR3 amino acids: CASSLTGGDETQYF. The CDR3 DNA reads TGTGCCAGCTCACTGACAGGGGGAGATGAGACCCAGTACTTC.

The rearrangement joins TRBV7-6 to TRBJ2-3; 9 bases fit TRBD1. CDR1 and CDR2 from the germline V gene are SGHVS and FNYEAQ. V lost 6 bases to trimming and J lost 4 bases; unmatched junction nucleotides: 11. CDR3 length: 16 amino acids. CDR3 coding DNA: TGTGCCAGCAGTGAGGGTTCGGGACAGGGCGCAGATACGCAGTATTTT. Its protein is CASSEGSGQGADTQYF.

The CDR3 sequence is CASSLNPGMENTEAFF. The DNA for the CDR3 is TGTGCCAGCAGTCTAAACCCAGGGATGGAGAACACTGAAGCTTTCTTT. The V gene is TRBV28, the J gene TRBJ1-1, with D perhaps matching TRBD1 (5 bases). Germline V gene lookup returns CDR1 MDHEN and CDR2 SYDVKM. There are 16 residues in the CDR3. The germline V and J ends were trimmed by 5 bases and 1 base, with 17 bases remaining between them.